This entry lists 14 T cell receptor beta chains sequenced from one sample in a study of T cell responses to AZD1222 COVID-19 vaccine. The assay was immunoSEQ multiplex PCR, and TCRdb's table has in-frame clones only and misses some. The profile covers 150,000 to 200,000 clones, with approximately 92% appearing a single time and more than 0.85% taken by the ten largest. The sample here was peripheral blood, taken 28 days after the second dose of the MenACWY control vaccine. The receptors were gathered from an adult who received the MenACWY meningococcal vaccine as a control.

The chain employs TRBV10-3 and TRBJ2-1; 9 bases align to TRBD2. The CDR3 consists of 16 residues. Germline V gene sequence: CDR1 ENHRY, CDR2 SYGVKD. The trim removed 4 bases at V and 6 bases at J, leaving 10 bases unmatched. CDR3 sequence reads: CAISGTTSGPSNEQFF. The CDR3 nucleotides are TGTGCCATCAGTGGGACAACTAGCGGGCCCTCCAATGAGCAGTTCTTC.

This chain connects TRBV19 to TRBJ1-3; D is uncertain. In germline, CDR1 is LNHDA, CDR2 SQIVND (reference sequence). V was clipped by 7 bases and J by 0 bases, with 7 bases between them. There are 13 residues in the CDR3. Here the CDR3 DNA reads TGTGCCAGTACTGTGGGCTCTGGAAACACCATATATTTT. Translating it yields CASTVGSGNTIYF.

The J gene is TRBJ2-7, the V gene TRBV28; 9 bases map to TRBD1. J was trimmed by 6 bases and V by 6 bases; bases with no gene match: 9. This CDR3 comprises 14 residues. Germline V gene lookup returns CDR1 MDHEN and CDR2 SYDVKM. Here the CDR3 reads CASRDPTGGREQYF. CDR3 nucleotides: TGTGCCAGCAGGGACCCTACAGGGGGCCGCGAGCAGTACTTC.

The chain carries TRBV3-1 (or the pseudogene TRBV3-2) and TRBJ2-2; D might be TRBD2 (6 bases). Trimming took off 1 base at V and 9 bases at J, with 9 bases between the two ends. The germline V gene encodes CDR1 LGHDT and CDR2 YNNKEL (reference sequence). This CDR3 spans 13 amino acids. CDR3: CASSQVGGRELFF. Here the CDR3 DNA reads TGTGCCAGCAGCCAAGTGGGAGGAAGGGAGCTGTTTTTT.

This rearrangement joins TRBV29-1 to TRBJ1-4; tentatively, D is TRBD1 (6 bases). V gave up 5 bases and J gave up 3 bases, with 10 bases separating them. CDR1 and CDR2 from the germline V gene are SQVTM and ANQGSEA. The CDR3 contains 13 residues. CDR3 loop: CSVSRQANEKLFF. The CDR3 coding sequence is TGCAGCGTTTCCCGACAGGCTAATGAAAAACTGTTTTTT.

The rearrangement joins TRBV3-1 (or the pseudogene TRBV3-2) to TRBJ1-2; D ambiguous. Trimming shortened V by 3 bases and J by 8 bases, and 10 bases separated the two germline ends. CDR3 length: 12 residues. Looked up from germline, CDR1 is LGHDT and CDR2 is YNNKEL (reference sequence). CDR3 protein: CASSHSNDGYTF. The CDR3 DNA reads as TGTGCCAGCAGCCATTCTAACGACGGCTACACCTTC.

The chain combines TRBV7-9 with TRBJ1-1; 8 bases align to TRBD1. Per germline, CDR1 SEHNR and CDR2 FQNEAQ (reference sequence). After removal of 5 bases from V and 2 bases from J, the junction contained 4 bases not matched to a gene. The CDR3 spans 14 residues. In DNA, the CDR3 is TGTGCCAGCAGCCTGACAGGGGCCAACACTGAAGCTTTCTTT. Protein sequence: CASSLTGANTEAFF. The complete variable domain, with remaining parts taken from reference TRBV7-9 and TRBJ1-1, reads DTGVSQNPRHKITKRGQNVTFRCDPISEHNRLYWYRQTLGQGPEFLTYFQNEAQLEKSRLLSDRFSAERPKGSFSTLEIQRTEQGDSAMYLCASSLTGANTEAFFGQGTRLTVV.

In its sample, this clone was seen once. V usage is TRBV19 and J usage is TRBJ1-2; 7 bases align to TRBD1. The CDR3 spans 18 residues. CDR1 LNHDA and CDR2 SQIVND come from the germline V gene (reference sequence). V shed 0 bases, J shed 6 bases, and the junction held 16 bases outside the gene matches. The CDR3 DNA is TGTGCCAGTAGTATAGATGGTCTAACACAGGGGACGACCAATGGCTACACCTTC. Encoded protein: CASSIDGLTQGTTNGYTF.

V usage is TRBV6-2 or TRBV6-3 and J usage is TRBJ1-1; 9 bases fit TRBD1. There are 17 residues in the CDR3. The junction had 10 bases not matched to a gene; V was cut back by 5 bases and J by 0 bases. Germline V gives CDR1 MNHEY, CDR2 SVGEGT. This chain's CDR3 is CASSLNPDRGMNTEAFF. CDR3 nucleotides: TGTGCCAGCAGTCTCAATCCAGACAGGGGGATGAACACTGAAGCTTTCTTT.

The rearrangement uses TRBV5-1 and TRBJ1-1, with D unclear. Germline CDR1 reads SGHRS; CDR2 reads YFSETQ. Between the trimmed V and J ends, which lost 5 bases and 4 bases, there was a span of 21 bases. CDR3 size: 16 residues. CDR3 sequence reads: CASSFVRHPKPTEAFF. The CDR3 DNA follows: TGCGCCAGCAGTTTCGTCCGGCATCCCAAGCCCACTGAAGCTTTCTTT.

CDR3 DNA: TGCGCCAGCAGCCAGACAGCTAGCGGGGTCCCCTTATATGAGCAGTTCTTC. It is translated as CASSQTASGVPLYEQFF. This sequence joins TRBV5-1 and TRBJ2-1; 9 bases map to TRBD2. V lost 4 bases to trimming and J lost 8 bases; unmatched junction nucleotides: 16. Germline V gene sequence: CDR1 SGHRS, CDR2 YFSETQ. This CDR3 is 17 amino acids long. The full variable domain, rest sourced from reference TRBV5-1 and TRBJ2-1, is KAGVTQTPRYLIKTRGQQVTLSCSPISGHRSVSWYQQTPGQGLQFLFEYFSETQRNKGNFPGRFSGRQFSNSRSEMNVSTLELGDSALYLCASSQTASGVPLYEQFFGPGTRLTVL.

The chain combines TRBV28 with TRBJ1-5; D unclear. The germline V and J ends were trimmed by 1 base and 0 bases, with 4 bases remaining between them. The CDR3 is 14 amino acids. In germline, CDR1 is MDHEN, CDR2 SYDVKM. The CDR3 protein is CASSLSGSNQPQHF. CDR3 DNA: TGTGCCAGCAGTTTATCAGGTAGCAATCAGCCCCAGCATTTT.

Points on this clone: A junction end diverges from the germline sequence, so it may reflect a read error. The V gene is TRBV6-5, the J gene TRBJ2-7; TRBD2 agrees at 13 bases. CDR3 length equals 14 residues. In germline, CDR1 is MNHEY, CDR2 SVGAGI. In DNA form, the CDR3 reads TGTGCCAGCAGTTCCTGGACTAGCGGGGGCCACCTCTGGTTC. This gives the protein CASSSWTSGGHLWF.

The chain couples TRBV5-4 to TRBJ1-4, with D unclear. CDR3 size: 14 residues. Germline V gene sequence: CDR1 SGHNT, CDR2 YYREEE (reference sequence). Between the trimmed V and J ends, which lost 0 bases and 10 bases, there was a span of 13 bases. The CDR3 DNA is TGTGCCAGCAGCTTGGTTCTGCCAGCGATAAAACTGTTTTTT. Encoded protein: CASSLVLPAIKLFF.